This TCR beta chain was retrieved from a study of blood T cell repertoires in COVID-19. At the level of the study: Nucleic acid was either cDNA or gDNA, and it came from T cells, B-cell-depleted T cells, or PBMCs.

CDR3 length equals 14 residues. Looked up from germline, CDR1 is SGDLS and CDR2 is YYNGEE. Trimming left V 2 bases short and J 5 bases short, with 11 bases between. Clones were sequenced by immunoSEQ multiplex PCR, and TCRdb holds only the in-frame ones, with some missing. The repertoire has 300,000 to 350,000 clones, approximately 90% of them found once; the top ten carry around 10%. Ages ranged from 18 to 89 years, with residence in 24 US areas. The study assigned cohorts using participant-reported clinical history. Donors in Cohort 3 counted as recovered after two negative PCRs, clearance, or symptom resolution.

This clonotype originated in a woman aged 18-35 years who had recovered from COVID-19. The genes are TRBV9 and TRBJ2-1; perhaps TRBD1 as D (6 bases). Sequencing input: PBMCs or T cells enriched from blood (not recorded which). The CDR3 region is CASSVQYRDNEQFF. The CDR3 nucleotides are TGTGCCAGCAGCGTCCAGTACAGGGACAATGAGCAGTTCTTC.